This passage covers 27 T cell receptor beta chains from one sample sequenced in a study of tumor-infiltrating lymphocytes in primary liver carcinoma. Without any cell sorting, roughly 20-33 mg of bulk tissue yielded co-extracted RNA and DNA. TCR beta cDNA was reverse-transcribed from about 550 ng of total RNA. The reaction used a constant-region primer and ProtoScript II reverse transcriptase. Library construction for TCR beta comprised three nested multiplex PCR rounds performed with slightly modified ARM-PCR. Each of the first two PCR rounds ran 9 to 11 cycles with TRBV1-TRBV30 forward and C-beta reverse primers. TCRdb ran MiXCR on the multiplex PCR reads and lists one entry per CDR3 protein. The sample contains about 48,000 distinct CDR3 sequences, about 80% of which appear only once. What was sequenced was liver tumor tissue from sampling region 3. As to subset: tumor region T3, left-lateral pole. These TCRs come from a man in his forties or fifties with primary liver carcinoma and hepatitis B virus infection.

As for this clonotype: Sequence at one end of the junction differs from germline and may be a read error. The J gene is TRBJ1-1, the V gene TRBV5-6; D possibly corresponds to TRBD1 (6 bases). The CDR3 is 17 residues long. CDR1 is SGHDT and CDR2 is YYEEEE in the germline V gene. The CDR3 bases are TGTGCCAGCACCTTGGACAGTACGAGAAGGGGGGCCACTGAAGTTTTCTTT. It codes for CASTLDSTRRGATEVFF.

As to this clonotype: The junction and the germline gene differ at one end; a read error may be behind it. V usage is TRBV11-2 and J usage is TRBJ2-7; D is possibly TRBD2 (8 bases). From germline, CDR1 is SGHAT and CDR2 FQNNGV. The CDR3 spans 15 residues. The chain's CDR3 is CATSQYSGGGYERYF. The CDR3 region has the DNA TGTGCCACCAGCCAATATTCGGGAGGGGGCTACGAACGGTACTTC.

In regard to this clonotype: At one end, the junction sequence differs from germline, possibly due to a read error. The chain carries TRBV14 and TRBJ2-7, with D perhaps TRBD2 (5 bases). Germline loops: CDR1 SGHDN, CDR2 FVKESK. The CDR3 sequence is 14 residues long. In DNA form, the CDR3 reads TGTACCAGCAGCCGGACTCCCACGAACTACGAGCAGTACTTC. Translation gives CTSSRTPTNYEQYF.

This clonotype was picked up one time. The V and J genes are TRBV29-1 and TRBJ2-3, with TRBD1 as a possible D gene (6 bases). This CDR3 is 16 amino acids long. CDR1 SQVTM and CDR2 ANQGSEA come from the germline V gene. V was cut by 8 bases and J by 4 bases, with 25 bases left in between. CDR3 nucleotides: TGCAGCACTGAACTCCGGGACAAGGGAGTTGCAGATACGCAGTATTTT. It translates to CSTELRDKGVADTQYF.

The chain links TRBV11-2 to TRBJ2-7; TRBD2 matches at 10 bases. Trimming at V came to 2 bases and at J to 8 bases, leaving 18 bases not matched to a gene. The CDR3 totals 18 residues. Germline values: CDR1 SGHAT, CDR2 FQNNGV. CDR3 amino acids: CASSLPVGQAGGGYKQYF. CDR3 coding DNA: TGTGCCAGCAGCTTACCCGTTGGACAAGCGGGAGGGGGGTACAAGCAGTACTTC.

Only one count was recorded for this clonotype. V and J are TRBV12-3 or TRBV12-4 and TRBJ1-1; no firm D call. Trimming removed 3 bases at V and 3 bases at J, with 8 bases between. The CDR3 runs to 13 residues. CDR3 coding DNA: TGTGCCAGCAGTTTCGAAGTAGACACTGAAGCTTTCTTT. Its translation: CASSFEVDTEAFF.

Concerning this clonotype itself: At one end the junction does not follow the germline gene, possibly because of a read error. The J gene is TRBJ1-4, the V gene TRBV28; TRBD1 matches 8 bases. Per germline, CDR1 MDHEN and CDR2 SYDVKM. The CDR3 consists of 15 residues. CDR3 nucleotide sequence: TGTGCCAGCAGCAACACGTGGACAGGGAGGGAAAAGCTGTTTTTT. Its translation is CASSNTWTGREKLFF.

Notes on this clonotype: A much larger clonotype is one base distant, so this may be a read error. CDR3 sequence: CASSRHEDRALKQYF. In DNA, the CDR3 is TGTGCCAGCAGTAGACATGAGGACAGGGCCCTAAAGCAGTACTTC. The chain combines TRBV28 with TRBJ2-7; 8 nucleotides line up with TRBD1. In germline, CDR1 is MDHEN, CDR2 SYDVKM. This CDR3 comprises 15 residues. The V and J ends lost 5 bases and 8 bases, in that order; junction bases with no gene match: 14. Complete variable domain (other parts from reference TRBV28 and TRBJ2-7): DVKVTQSSRYLVKRTGEKVFLECVQDMDHENMFWYRQDPGLGLRLIYFSYDVKMKEKGDIPEGYSVSREKKERFSLILESASTNQTSMYLCASSRHEDRALKQYFGPGTRLTVT.

In this sample, this clonotype turned up once. The germline gene is not matched at one end of the junction; a read error may be the cause. The chain combines TRBV14 with TRBJ2-7; D may be TRBD1 (5 bases). Germline CDR1 SGHDN, CDR2 FVKESK. This CDR3 has 13 residues. CDR3: CASGQGAYFEQYF. DNA for the CDR3: TGTGCCAGCGGCCAAGGGGCCTACTTCGAGCAGTACTTC.

In its sample, this clonotype was seen once. This may arise from a read error, as a much more abundant clone is one base away. The V gene is TRBV6-4, the J gene TRBJ2-3; the D gene is possibly TRBD1 (6 bases). V was trimmed by 3 bases and J by 4 bases, leaving 11 bases between them. This CDR3 is 14 amino acids long. Germline CDR1 reads MRHNA; CDR2 reads SNTAGT. CDR3 in DNA: TGTGCCAGCAGTGAAGGGCAGGGGCCAGATACGCAGTATTTT. It translates to CASSEGQGPDTQYF.

This rearrangement joins TRBV10-3 to TRBJ2-7; the D is unclear. V dropped 7 bases and J dropped 9 bases, with 16 bases sitting between them. The CDR3 has 12 residues. Looked up from germline, CDR1 is ENHRY and CDR2 is SYGVKD. CDR3 loop: CAINRDDPAQYF. The CDR3 nucleotides read TGTGCCATCAACCGAGATGACCCAGCGCAGTACTTC.

CDR3 in amino acids: CATGTDGTGELFF. The CDR3 DNA reads as TGTGCCACCGGGACAGACGGGACCGGGGAGCTGTTTTTT. The chain employs TRBV19 and TRBJ2-2; TRBD1 agrees at 7 bases. The CDR3 contains 13 residues. J gave up 5 bases and V 10 bases, and 7 bases lay outside the gene matches. Germline V gene sequence: CDR1 LNHDA, CDR2 SQIVND (reference sequence).

Concerning this clonotype: Germline and junction disagree at one end, which may indicate a read error. This chain links TRBV11-2 with TRBJ2-7; D ambiguous. CDR1 and CDR2 (germline): SGHAT, FQNNGV. The CDR3 has 14 residues. The CDR3 reads CVSSSTGTAYEQCF. The CDR3 DNA sequence: TGTGTCAGCAGTTCAACTGGCACTGCCTACGAGCAGTGCTTC.

The V call is TRBV13, the J call TRBJ2-5; 10 bases are a match to TRBD2. The CDR3 has 15 amino acids. Germline CDR1 PRHDT, CDR2 FYEKMQ (reference sequence). J was trimmed by 9 bases and V by 2 bases; bases with no gene match: 9. The CDR3 DNA reads as TGTGCCAGCAGCTTACTAGCGGGAGTGGGTGAGGCCCAGTACTTC. Its protein is CASSLLAGVGEAQYF.

The V and J genes are TRBV6-5 and TRBJ1-2; 8 bases agree with TRBD1. The V segment lost 6 bases and the J segment 3 bases; nucleotides outside the gene matches: 9. The CDR3 totals 15 residues. Germline CDR1 and CDR2: MNHEY and SVGAGI. CDR3 residues: CASRESQGADYGYTF. The CDR3 bases are TGTGCCAGCAGAGAAAGCCAGGGGGCGGACTATGGCTACACCTTC.

A single count supports this clonotype. One junction end disagrees with the germline gene, perhaps due to a read error. This chain joins TRBV5-4 and TRBJ1-2, with TRBD1 as a possible D gene (6 bases). The V gene's germline CDR1 is SGHNT and CDR2 YYREEE (reference sequence). CDR3 length equals 14 residues. The CDR3 DNA follows: TGTGACAGCAGCTTGCGGGGGGGCCTTGGTGGCTATACCTTC. Translation: CDSSLRGGLGGYTF.

The chain recombines TRBV12-3 or TRBV12-4 with TRBJ1-5; unclear D gene. The CDR3 is made up of 13 amino acids. With 6 bases removed from V and 1 base from J, the gap between germline ends came to 7 bases. The CDR3, as DNA: TGTGCCAGCAGCGCGGACAGCAATCAGCCCCAGCATTTT. It yields the protein CASSADSNQPQHF.

Concerning this clonotype itself: One end of the junction does not line up with germline, which may come from a read error. V and J are TRBV11-2 and TRBJ1-1; no clear D gene. CDR1 is SGHAT, CDR2 FQNNGV, per germline. This CDR3 comprises 14 residues. The CDR3 DNA is TGTGCCAGCAGCGCAGCCGGTTCCGAAACTGAAACTTTCTTT. As protein: CASSAAGSETETFF. Using reference TRBV11-2 and TRBJ1-1 for the parts outside the CDR3, the full variable domain is EAGVAQSPRYKIIEKRQSVAFWCNPISGHATLYWYQQILGQGPKLLIQFQNNGVVDDSQLPKDRFSAERLKGVDSTLKIQPAKLEDSAVYLCASSAAGSETETFFGQGTRLTVV.

This clonotype is large in the sample. V and J are TRBV11-2 and TRBJ1-3, with D perhaps TRBD1 (5 bases). Trimming took 11 bases from V and 2 from J, leaving 13 bases between them. This CDR3 contains 13 residues. Per germline, CDR1 SGHAT and CDR2 FQNNGV. This chain's CDR3 is CASAQGAGNTIYF. The CDR3, as DNA: TGTGCCTCAGCCCAGGGAGCTGGAAACACCATATATTTT.

The chain links TRBV10-3 to TRBJ2-1; D is uncertain. The CDR3 consists of 12 residues. Germline CDR1 reads ENHRY; CDR2 reads SYGVKD. Deletions cut 4 bases from V and 8 bases from J, with 9 bases between. The CDR3 is CAISGLCDEQFF. The CDR3 DNA reads as TGTGCCATCAGTGGGTTGTGCGATGAGCAGTTCTTC.

Concerning this clonotype itself: A clone one base away is much larger, so this may be a read error. The chain combines TRBV28 with TRBJ2-7; no definite D call. Germline CDR1 and CDR2: MDHEN and SYDVKM. The CDR3 runs to 13 residues. The CDR3 sequence: CVSSRVDRAEQYF. The CDR3 DNA reads as TGTGTCAGCAGTCGGGTAGACCGGGCCGAGCAGTACTTC.

V usage is TRBV6-5 and J usage is TRBJ2-2; 7 bases map to TRBD2. From germline, CDR1 is MNHEY and CDR2 SVGAGI. With 7 bases clipped from V and 16 bases from J, the junction kept 18 bases outside the gene matches. This CDR3 spans 14 amino acids. The CDR3 loop reads CASKSSAGIGKPFF. The CDR3 DNA is TGTGCCAGCAAATCGTCAGCGGGGATCGGGAAGCCGTTTTTT.

Notes on this clonotype: Germline is not matched at one junction end, which may reflect a read error. The genes are TRBV30 and TRBJ2-5; no clear D gene. The CDR3 length is 12 residues. Germline V lookup: CDR1 GTSNPN, CDR2 SVGIG (reference sequence). The CDR3 DNA sequence: TGTGTCTGGAGTGAGACGGGAGAGACCCAGTACTTC. Its protein is CVWSETGETQYF. The complete variable domain, with remaining parts taken from reference TRBV30 and TRBJ2-5, reads SQTIHQWPATLVQPVGSPLSLECTVEGTSNPNLYWYRQAAGRGLQLLFYSVGIGQISSEVPQNLSASRPQDRQFILSSKKLLLSDSGFYLCVWSETGETQYFGPGTRLLVL.

With regard to this clonotype: A much larger clone lies a single base off, so this may be a read error. This likely comes from a read error, as the CDR3 has no conserved phenylalanine or tryptophan at its end. The genes are TRBV30 and TRBJ2-1, with 8 bases matching TRBD2. With 5 bases clipped from V and 2 bases from J, the junction kept 2 bases outside the gene matches. Germline CDR1 and CDR2: GTSNPN and SVGIG (reference sequence). The CDR3 length is 13 residues. In nucleotides, the CDR3 is TGTGCCTGGGAGCGGGAGCCCTACAATGAGCAGTTCCTC. It codes for CAWEREPYNEQFL.

The chain joins TRBV4-2 to TRBJ2-2; 11 positions match TRBD2. Germline V gives CDR1 LGHNA, CDR2 YNFKEQ. The CDR3 runs 15 residues. As DNA, the CDR3 is TGTATCAGCAGCCAAGAAACTAGCGGGAGTAGGGAGCTGTTTTTT. Translation: CISSQETSGSRELFF.

Many counts were recorded for this clonotype. The genes are TRBV29-1 and TRBJ1-4; D gene uncertain. In germline, CDR1 is SQVTM, CDR2 ANQGSEA. The CDR3 runs 12 residues. The V end lost 8 bases, the J end lost 4 bases, and 11 bases lay between the germline ends. CDR3 loop: CSYRAVNEKLFF. The CDR3 coding sequence is TGCAGCTACCGGGCCGTTAATGAAAAACTGTTTTTT.

This chain connects TRBV6-1 to TRBJ2-5, with D maybe TRBD1 (5 bases). V was trimmed by 8 bases and J by 4 bases, leaving 14 bases between them. This CDR3 is built from 13 residues. Germline loops: CDR1 MNHNS, CDR2 SASEGT. The CDR3 sequence: CASGVNRRETQYF. In DNA form, the CDR3 reads TGTGCCAGCGGAGTGAACAGGAGAGAGACCCAGTACTTC.